This TCR beta chain was sequenced for a study of blood T cells in healthy people across ages. Study overall: Roughly one uniquely barcoded beta molecule per two T cells was captured. Findings of the study overall: Unsorted PBMCs prevented conclusive naive versus antigen-experienced comparison.

Isolated PBMCs totaled at least 6.5 million in each sample. J gave up 3 bases and V 4 bases, and 16 bases lay outside the gene matches. Germline values: CDR1 LNHDA, CDR2 SQIVND (reference sequence). CDR3 length: 19 amino acids. A second PCR, run for roughly 7 to 11 cycles, used a sample-barcoded 5' primer plus a J-beta primer mix. Every cDNA molecule bore a tag from a template-switch adaptor containing 12 random nucleotides. TCRdb re-called the 5' RACE reads with MiXCR, one entry per CDR3 protein. The sample contains 1,500,000 or so distinct CDR3 sequences, roughly 43% of which appear only once. On this clonotype itself: Its target is unknown.

The sequence came from a woman between 18 and 29 years old in good health. This chain joins TRBV19 and TRBJ2-1; 9 bases line up with TRBD2. The specimen sequenced was blood. The CDR3 nucleotides read TGTGCCAGTAGTACAACTAGCGGGTCCTGTCTCCTCATCTACAATGAGCAGTTCTTC. It specifies CASSTTSGSCLLIYNEQFF.